This T cell receptor beta chain was sequenced in a study of T cell repertoires in cytomegalovirus infection. V shed 0 bases and J shed 4 bases, with 12 bases lying between them. The CDR3 consists of 15 residues. From the reads, TCRdb called clonotypes with MiXCR, one entry per CDR3 protein. The sample includes some 170,000 distinct CDR3 sequences, about a sixth of them seen just once. The chain links TRBV12-3 or TRBV12-4 to TRBJ1-2; D is unresolved. Sequenced: CD8+ T cells from PBMCs. The receptor was isolated from a human donor in good health (CMV status not recorded). Some clones in this sample may be carry-over from other donors' samples. The CDR3 DNA follows: TGTGCCAGCAGTTTAGCGCTCTCGCCTCCCTATGGCTACACCTTC. It is translated as CASSLALSPPYGYTF.